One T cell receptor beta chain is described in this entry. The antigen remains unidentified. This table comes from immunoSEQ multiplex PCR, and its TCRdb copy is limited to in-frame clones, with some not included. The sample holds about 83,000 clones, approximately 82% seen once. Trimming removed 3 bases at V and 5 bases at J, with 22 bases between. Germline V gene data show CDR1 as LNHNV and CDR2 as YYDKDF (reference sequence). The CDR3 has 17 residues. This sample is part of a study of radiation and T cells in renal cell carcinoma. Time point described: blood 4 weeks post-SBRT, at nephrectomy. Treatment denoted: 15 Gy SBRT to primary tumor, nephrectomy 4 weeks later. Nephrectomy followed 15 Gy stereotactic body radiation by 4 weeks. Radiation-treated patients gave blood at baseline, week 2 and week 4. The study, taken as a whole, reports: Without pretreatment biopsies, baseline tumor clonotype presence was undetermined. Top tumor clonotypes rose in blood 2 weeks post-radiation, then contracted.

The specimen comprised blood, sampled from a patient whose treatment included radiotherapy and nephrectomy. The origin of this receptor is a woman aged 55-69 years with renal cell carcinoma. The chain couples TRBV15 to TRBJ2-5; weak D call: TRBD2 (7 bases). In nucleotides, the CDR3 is TGTGCCACCAGCAGTCCCACGCAGGGGAGGGTCGGCGAGACCCAGTACTTC. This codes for CATSSPTQGRVGETQYF.